This T cell receptor beta chain was found in a study of control samples from healthy donors and cancer patients. The germline CDR1 and CDR2 sequences are MNHEY and SVGAGI. With V trimmed by 5 bases and J by 4 bases, 8 bases remained unmatched. CDR3 length: 15 amino acids. This table comes from immunoSEQ multiplex PCR, and its TCRdb copy is limited to in-frame clones, with some not included. The table shows some 65,000 clones, with more than 80% occurring only once. The sequencing sample was made of PBMCs. V gene TRBV6-5 combines with J gene TRBJ2-7; 10 positions agree with TRBD1. The receptor was derived from a woman in her forties or fifties with lung cancer. The CDR3 spells CASSPLTGGPYEQYF. The CDR3 DNA reads TGTGCCAGCAGTCCCCTGACAGGGGGCCCATACGAGCAGTACTTC.